Listed here is a single T cell receptor (beta chain). Seattle patient enrollment occurred during active infection, with longitudinal follow-up thereafter. In the original analysis: It was from reference gene primer amplification that nucleated cell counts were estimated. The protocol was immunoSEQ multiplex PCR, while the TCRdb copy is restricted to in-frame clones and leaves out a portion. V and J calls and clone size are copied from that table; D and trimming were computed from the DNA. Of under 250,000 clones listed, almost 85% are singletons. The data are from a study of blood T cell repertoires in COVID-19. About the research overall: Both acute and convalescent COVID-19 samples were obtained from the United States, Italy and Spain. From T cells, B-cell-depleted T cells, or PBMCs came the material, which was cDNA or gDNA.

There are 16 residues in the CDR3. Germline V gene sequence: CDR1 SGHNT, CDR2 YENEEA. V shed 0 bases and J shed 7 bases, with 16 bases lying between them. This chain uses TRBV11-3 with TRBJ2-1; D is possibly TRBD1 (6 bases). Sequenced sample: peripheral blood. The sequence derives from a woman in her sixties or seventies with COVID-19, enrolled during active disease. CDR3: CASSLEGGPPWNEQFF. The CDR3, as DNA: TGTGCCAGCAGCTTAGAAGGGGGTCCCCCCTGGAATGAGCAGTTCTTC.